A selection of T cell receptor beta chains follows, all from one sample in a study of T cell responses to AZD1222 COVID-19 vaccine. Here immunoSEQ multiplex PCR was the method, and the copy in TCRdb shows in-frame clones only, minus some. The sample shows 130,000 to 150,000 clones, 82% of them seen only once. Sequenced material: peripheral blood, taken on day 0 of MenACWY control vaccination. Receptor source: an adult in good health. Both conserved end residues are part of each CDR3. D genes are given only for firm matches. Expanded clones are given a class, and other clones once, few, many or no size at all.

CDR3 protein: CASSPGGLYNEQFF
CDR3 DNA: TGTGCCAGCAGTCCGGGGGGGCTCTACAATGAGCAGTTCTTC
J gene: TRBJ2-1
clone size: NA
D gene: TRBD2
V gene: TRBV27

CDR3 protein: CASSLHGGTGKGYTF
CDR3 DNA: TGTGCCAGCAGTTTACACGGGGGGACAGGGAAGGGCTACACCTTC
J gene: TRBJ1-2
clone size: NA
D gene: TRBD1
V gene: TRBV27

CDR3 protein: CASSPQGGWEPQHF
CDR3 DNA: TGTGCCAGCAGTCCCCAGGGGGGTTGGGAGCCCCAGCATTTT
J gene: TRBJ1-5
clone size: once
D gene: TRBD1
V gene: TRBV6-6

CDR3 protein: CASSLTGAGQPQHF
CDR3 DNA: TGTGCCAGCAGCTTAACAGGGGCGGGTCAGCCCCAGCATTTT
J gene: TRBJ1-5
clone size: NA
D gene: TRBD1
V gene: TRBV7-8

CDR3 protein: CASSEEVRQGIGPQHF
CDR3 DNA: TGTGCCAGCAGTGAAGAAGTCCGACAGGGTATCGGCCCCCAGCATTTT
J gene: TRBJ1-5
clone size: once
D gene: TRBD1
V gene: TRBV6-1

CDR3 protein: CASSAQARNTEAFF
CDR3 DNA: TGCGCCAGCAGCGCACAGGCGAGGAACACTGAAGCTTTCTTT
J gene: TRBJ1-1
clone size: NA
D gene: NA
V gene: TRBV5-1

CDR3 protein: CASSGGRALSGANVLTF
CDR3 DNA: TGTGCCAGCAGTGGGGGGCGGGCACTCTCTGGGGCCAACGTCCTGACTTTC
J gene: TRBJ2-6
clone size: NA
D gene: NA
V gene: TRBV2

CDR3 protein: CASSSGDHYGYTF
CDR3 DNA: TGTGCCAGCAGCTCCGGGGACCACTATGGCTACACCTTC
J gene: TRBJ1-2
clone size: NA
D gene: NA
V gene: TRBV7-9

CDR3 protein: CASSRQSTEAFF
CDR3 DNA: TGTGCCAGCTCACGACAGTCCACTGAAGCTTTCTTT
J gene: TRBJ1-1
clone size: few
D gene: NA
V gene: TRBV18

CDR3 protein: CASSQRSLAGGLVANTGELFF
CDR3 DNA: TGCGCCAGCAGCCAAAGGTCCCTAGCGGGGGGCCTAGTTGCGAACACCGGGGAGCTGTTTTTT
J gene: TRBJ2-2
clone size: NA
D gene: TRBD2
V gene: TRBV4-1

CDR3 protein: CASTPPGGYNEQFF
CDR3 DNA: TGTGCCAGTACCCCACCGGGGGGATACAATGAGCAGTTCTTC
J gene: TRBJ2-1
clone size: NA
D gene: TRBD2
V gene: TRBV19

CDR3 protein: CASSSPFTGGGGYGYTF
CDR3 DNA: TGTGCCAGCAGCTCACCATTCACAGGGGGCGGCGGCTATGGCTACACCTTC
J gene: TRBJ1-2
clone size: NA
D gene: TRBD1
V gene: TRBV7-7

CDR3 protein: CASSQPDRGYEQYF
CDR3 DNA: TGTGCCAGCAGTCAGCCGGACAGGGGATACGAGCAGTACTTC
J gene: TRBJ2-7
clone size: NA
D gene: TRBD1
V gene: TRBV6-2/TRBV6-3

CDR3 protein: CASSREGRAGSNQPQHF
CDR3 DNA: TGTGCCAGCAGCCGGGAGGGGAGGGCAGGAAGCAATCAGCCCCAGCATTTT
J gene: TRBJ1-5
clone size: NA
D gene: NA
V gene: TRBV5-5

CDR3 protein: CASSQGSIYGYTF
CDR3 DNA: TGTGCCAGCAGCCAAGGGTCGATCTATGGCTACACCTTC
J gene: TRBJ1-2
clone size: few
D gene: NA
V gene: TRBV3-1/TRBV3-2

CDR3 protein: CASRDRGGTEAFF
CDR3 DNA: TGTGCCAGCAGGGACAGGGGCGGCACTGAAGCTTTCTTT
J gene: TRBJ1-1
clone size: once
D gene: TRBD1
V gene: TRBV2

CDR3 protein: CASTSRFDTEAFF
CDR3 DNA: TGTGCCAGCACCAGTAGGTTTGACACTGAAGCTTTCTTT
J gene: TRBJ1-1
clone size: NA
D gene: NA
V gene: TRBV6-5

CDR3 protein: CASSLLQGEQETQYF
CDR3 DNA: TGTGCCAGCAGCCTGTTACAGGGGGAACAAGAGACCCAGTACTTC
J gene: TRBJ2-5
clone size: few
D gene: TRBD1
V gene: TRBV6-5